A selection of T cell receptor beta chains follows, all from one sample in a study of neoadjuvant anti-PD-1 for oral cavity cancer. This table comes from immunoSEQ multiplex PCR, and its TCRdb copy is limited to in-frame clones, with some not included. The sample lists tens of thousands of clones, under 55% occurring once. The sequencing here drew on tumor tissue, taken after nivolumab (anti-PD-1) treatment. All receptors derive from a person aged 40 to 85 with oral cavity squamous cell carcinoma. Both conserved end residues are part of each CDR3. The D gene is left open where the match is weak. Expanded clones get a size class; other rows say once, few or many, or leave the size out.

CDR3 length	J gene	D gene	clone size	V gene	CDR3 protein
14	TRBJ1-1	-	few	TRBV6-5	CASSELGLNTEAFF
14	TRBJ1-1	-	few	TRBV11-2	CASSLSGAGGEAFF
15	TRBJ1-1	-	-	TRBV7-2	CASSLVAEGGTEAFF
13	TRBJ1-1	-	-	TRBV6-6	CASSAREYTEAFF
14	TRBJ2-2	-	-	TRBV7-2	CASSVTMNTGELFF
14	TRBJ2-1	-	few	TRBV10-2	CASSPGPSYNEQFF
14	TRBJ1-6	-	few	TRBV19	CASSTSTGPGALHF
14	TRBJ1-6	-	few	TRBV5-5	CASSFGQYNSPLHF
15	TRBJ1-1	-	-	TRBV18	CASSPPGWSNTEAFF
15	TRBJ2-7	TRBD2	many	TRBV4-3	CASSRASGGSYEQYF
14	TRBJ2-7	-	-	TRBV7-2	CASSTGTGSYEQYF
13	TRBJ2-7	-	-	TRBV11-2	CASSPRNTYEQYF
16	TRBJ2-5	-	medium-sized	TRBV5-6	CASSPGGVRAGETQYF
15	TRBJ1-2	-	-	TRBV7-9	CASRPGGRLAHGYTF
15	TRBJ1-2	TRBD1	-	TRBV18	CASSPEGQGTGGYTF
14	TRBJ1-1	-	-	TRBV7-9	CASSSSGGRTEAFF
12	TRBJ2-1	-	-	TRBV21-1	CASSKDNNEQFF
16	TRBJ1-4	-	-	TRBV18	CASSPPPGFGIEKLFF
14	TRBJ2-7	-	-	TRBV23-1	CASSQTFDEYEQYF
14	TRBJ1-4	-	-	TRBV6-1	CASSEEALGEKLFF
15	TRBJ2-5	TRBD2	once	TRBV14	CASSQLAGAGGTQYF
15	TRBJ2-1	-	-	TRBV7-3	CASSYTGSFDNEQFF
10	TRBJ1-2	-	many	TRBV28	CASRHRGYTF